This TCR beta chain was captured by sequencing in a study of blood T cell repertoires in COVID-19. TCRdb's table, derived via immunoSEQ multiplex PCR, lists solely in-frame clones and lacks some. Of a few hundred thousand clones listed, 75% to 95% were seen once; the top ten hold approximately 2.6%. The CDR3 loop spans 11 amino acids. Trimming removed 2 bases at V and 10 bases at J, with 5 bases between. CDR1 is MNHEY and CDR2 is SVGAGI in the germline V gene. This TCR came from a person aged 18-35 years with COVID-19, enrolled during active disease. V is TRBV6-5 and J is TRBJ1-4; D is uncertain. Specimen: peripheral blood. As DNA, the CDR3 is TGTGCCAGCAGTTACGGAGGAAAACTGTTTTTT. Protein: CASSYGGKLFF.